Listed here are 25 T cell receptor beta chains from one sample, sequenced in a study of blood T cells in healthy people across ages. PCR was performed a second time for about 7 to 12 cycles using a sample-barcoded 5' primer and a J-beta primer mix. TCRdb ran MiXCR on the 5' RACE reads and lists one entry per CDR3 protein. In the table there are 550,000 to 650,000 distinct CDR3 sequences, about 30% of which are singletons. The sample consisted of blood. These TCRs come from a woman aged 80 or older in good health.

J is TRBJ2-2 and V is TRBV7-3; 8 bases map to TRBD1. The CDR3 runs to 19 residues. The V gene's germline CDR1 is SGHTA and CDR2 FQGTGA. The V segment lost 2 bases and the J segment 6 bases; nucleotides outside the gene matches: 17. Here the CDR3 reads CASSLYRTGGQGIAGELFF. In DNA, the CDR3 is TGTGCCAGCAGCTTATATAGGACGGGCGGACAGGGAATCGCCGGGGAGCTGTTTTTT.

Details on this clonotype: Possible read error: a much larger clone is one base away. This chain links TRBV20-1 with TRBJ2-4; the D is unclear. The J call may be mistaken, given a closer DNA end match to TRBJ2-7. The germline CDR1 and CDR2 sequences are DFQATT and SNEGSKA (reference sequence). The CDR3 runs to 16 residues. The CDR3 sequence is CSAGDPSGVFTYEQYF. DNA of the CDR3: TGCAGTGCTGGAGATCCTTCAGGTGTTTTTACCTACGAGCAGTACTTC.

At least ten counts were recorded for this clonotype. The genes are TRBV9 and TRBJ2-5; TRBD2 agrees at 15 bases. The CDR3 consists of 18 residues. Looked up from germline, CDR1 is SGDLS and CDR2 is YYNGEE. J was trimmed by 3 bases and V by 0 bases; bases with no gene match: 6. The CDR3 is CASSVGGTSGGTEETQYF. CDR3 sequence (DNA): TGTGCCAGCAGCGTAGGAGGGACTAGCGGGGGGACGGAAGAGACCCAGTACTTC.

This clonotype was counted only a few times. Since a much larger clone is just one base distant, this may be a read error. V gene TRBV6-5 combines with J gene TRBJ2-5; D unclear. Between the trimmed V and J ends, which lost 4 bases and 11 bases, there was a span of 17 bases. Germline CDR1 is MNHEY and CDR2 is SVGAGI. This CDR3 spans 13 amino acids. CDR3 sequence reads: CASSSPPRDEQYF. CDR3 nucleotides: TGTGCCAGCAGTTCCCCACCGCGAGATGAGCAGTACTTC.

This clonotype occurred many times. V and J are TRBV11-2 and TRBJ2-5; D might be TRBD1 (6 bases). V lost 3 bases and J 5 bases, leaving 16 bases between the germline ends. Germline V gene data show CDR1 as SGHAT and CDR2 as FQNNGV. The CDR3 consists of 15 residues. Here the CDR3 reads CASSLGSRGKETQYF. CDR3 in DNA: TGTGCCAGCAGCTTGGGGTCCAGGGGTAAGGAGACCCAGTACTTC. The full variable domain, in which reference TRBV11-2 and TRBJ2-5 provide the parts outside the CDR3, is EAGVAQSPRYKIIEKRQSVAFWCNPISGHATLYWYQQILGQGPKLLIQFQNNGVVDDSQLPKDRFSAERLKGVDSTLKIQPAKLEDSAVYLCASSLGSRGKETQYFGPGTRLLVL.

This clonotype was recorded at least ten times. This chain links TRBV7-2 with TRBJ2-5, with 7 bases lining up with TRBD2. V lost 5 bases to trimming and J lost 8 bases; unmatched junction nucleotides: 5. Per germline, CDR1 SGHTA and CDR2 FQGNSA. The CDR3 has 12 amino acids. The CDR3 sequence: CASSQGTTTQYF. The CDR3 coding sequence is TGTGCCAGCAGCCAAGGGACTACCACCCAGTACTTC.

This clonotype was counted many times. The chain joins TRBV27 to TRBJ2-5; D call uncertain. Germline V CDR1 and CDR2: MNHEY, SMNVEV (reference sequence). The V end was cut by 0 bases, the J end by 6 bases, with 8 bases between. The CDR3 sequence is 13 residues long. CDR3 DNA sequence: TGTGCCAGCAGTTTATCCCCCCGGCAGACCCAGTACTTC. Amino acid sequence: CASSLSPRQTQYF.

Worth noting for this clonotype: The germline gene is not matched at one end of the junction; a read error may be the cause. The chain uses TRBV5-4 and TRBJ2-2; 9 nucleotides match TRBD2. The germline CDR1 and CDR2 sequences are SGHNT and YYREEE (reference sequence). This CDR3 is built from 15 residues. DNA of the CDR3: TGTACCAGCAGCATAAGCGGGGGGTCGCGCGGGGAGCTGTTTTTT. This sequence encodes CTSSISGGSRGELFF.

The chain recombines TRBV4-3 with TRBJ1-2; D is possibly TRBD1 (5 bases). The CDR3 has 13 amino acids. Germline V gives CDR1 LGHNA, CDR2 YSLEER. V dropped 0 bases and J dropped 7 bases, with 9 bases sitting between them. This chain's CDR3 is CASSQDRGTGYTF. CDR3 bases: TGCGCCAGCAGCCAAGATCGGGGGACTGGCTACACCTTC.

This clonotype was detected a few times. V is TRBV6-6 and J is TRBJ1-1; TRBD1 aligns across 7 bases. The CDR3 runs 14 residues. Germline CDR1 MNHNY, CDR2 SVGAGI (reference sequence). V gave up 6 bases and J gave up 8 bases; unmatched junction bases: 12. The CDR3 sequence is CASRPFDRDWEAFF. CDR3 nucleotides: TGTGCCAGCAGACCTTTCGACAGGGATTGGGAAGCTTTCTTT.

This clonotype has a handful of counts. The chain couples TRBV7-6 to TRBJ2-1; tentative D call: TRBD2 (5 bases). V was shortened by 1 base and J by 9 bases, with 10 bases between the two germline ends. Germline V gene data show CDR1 as SGHVS and CDR2 as FNYEAQ. CDR3 length equals 13 residues. The CDR3 nucleotides read TGTGCCAGCAGCTTAGAGCTAGCCAGTGAGCAGTTCTTC. Protein: CASSLELASEQFF.

Worth noting for this clonotype: One end of the junction fails to match germline, which may point to a read error. The CDR3: CASSYQAGGRETRYF. CDR3 bases: TGCGCCAGCAGCTATCAAGCGGGGGGACGGGAGACCCGGTACTTC. The rearrangement joins TRBV7-2 to TRBJ2-5; the match to TRBD2 covers 9 bases. This CDR3 region has 15 residues. Germline lookup yields CDR1 SGHTA and CDR2 FQGNSA.

This clonotype appeared a few times. The chain joins TRBV5-4 to TRBJ1-4; 8 bases are a match to TRBD1. Germline CDR1 SGHNT, CDR2 YYREEE (reference sequence). This CDR3 region has 14 residues. J lost 8 bases, V lost 4 bases, and 7 bases had no gene match. The CDR3 sequence is CASSAGQGREKLFF. The CDR3 DNA is TGTGCCAGCAGCGCCGGACAGGGACGGGAAAAACTGTTTTTT.

This clonotype was observed many times. This chain joins TRBV6-2 or TRBV6-3 and TRBJ2-7, with D maybe TRBD2 (5 bases). This CDR3 is 13 amino acids long. Germline-derived CDR1 and CDR2 are MNHEY and SVGEGT. V was cut by 5 bases and J by 7 bases, with 15 bases left in between. The CDR3 region has the DNA TGTGCCAGCAGTGACTGGAACGGAGGAGAGCAGTACTTC. Its translation: CASSDWNGGEQYF.

Of note for this clonotype: A much larger clone is a single base away; this may be a read error. The chain uses TRBV18 and TRBJ1-2; D is undetermined. The V gene's germline CDR1 is KGHSH and CDR2 LQKENI. This CDR3 spans 11 amino acids. The ends were cut back, 3 bases at V and 8 bases at J, with 7 bases in the middle. CDR3 nucleotides: TGTGCCAGCTCACCTAACTGGGGCTACACCTTC. This encodes CASSPNWGYTF.

The V call is TRBV5-4, the J call TRBJ2-1, with 7 bases lining up with TRBD1. Germline V gene data show CDR1 as SGHNT and CDR2 as YYREEE (reference sequence). The CDR3 loop spans 17 amino acids. V was clipped by 5 bases and J by 6 bases; unmatched bases: 17. The DNA of the CDR3 is TGTGCCAGCAGAGGGACAGAGCAGTCCCCCCGTATCAATGAGCAGTTCTTC. Its translation: CASRGTEQSPRINEQFF.

In its sample, this clonotype was seen many times. The chain joins TRBV4-1 to TRBJ2-4, with 7 positions matching TRBD1. Trimming cost V 0 bases and J 3 bases; bases outside gene matches: 14. The CDR3 loop spans 19 amino acids. CDR1 and CDR2 (germline): MGHRA, YSYEKL. CDR3 in amino acids: CASSQELYTGEIGKNIQYF. CDR3 bases: TGCGCCAGCAGCCAAGAACTGTATACAGGGGAAATCGGCAAAAACATTCAGTACTTC.

The gene calls are TRBV20-1 and TRBJ2-5; 9 bases are a match to TRBD2. Germline values: CDR1 DFQATT, CDR2 SNEGSKA (reference sequence). With V trimmed by 2 bases and J by 11 bases, 9 bases remained unmatched. The length of the CDR3 is 13 residues. The CDR3 nucleotides are TGCAGTGCTAGATTTCAAGCGGGGGGTGAGCAGTACTTC. Its translation is CSARFQAGGEQYF.

In this sample, this clonotype turned up many times. The chain couples TRBV28 to TRBJ1-4, with D unresolved. The germline CDR1 and CDR2 sequences are MDHEN and SYDVKM. V was shortened by 7 bases and J by 4 bases, with 10 bases between the two germline ends. The CDR3 contains 13 residues. The CDR3 region is CASTDGFNEKLFF. The CDR3 DNA is TGTGCCAGCACGGACGGATTTAATGAAAAACTGTTTTTT.

This clonotype was found many times. One junction end does not reproduce the germline sequence, and a read error may be involved. The V gene is TRBV10-3, the J gene TRBJ2-5; 9 nucleotides line up with TRBD1. The CDR3 consists of 16 residues. Germline-derived CDR1 and CDR2 are ENHRY and SYGVKD. The CDR3 coding sequence is TGTGCCAGCAGTCTACAGGGGGCGAACCCCGGGGAGACCCAGTACTTC. It encodes CASSLQGANPGETQYF.

There are a few counts of this clonotype. The genes are TRBV9 and TRBJ2-2; possibly TRBD1 for D (7 bases). V was trimmed by 5 bases and J by 4 bases, leaving 15 bases between them. The CDR3 has 15 residues. Germline V gene data show CDR1 as SGDLS and CDR2 as YYNGEE. CDR3 region: CASREGARATGELFF. In DNA form, the CDR3 reads TGTGCCAGCAGGGAGGGGGCTCGGGCCACCGGGGAGCTGTTTTTT.

J is TRBJ2-2 and V is TRBV9; D is perhaps TRBD1 (5 bases). CDR1 is SGDLS and CDR2 is YYNGEE in the germline V gene. The CDR3 is made up of 16 amino acids. The V and J ends lost 1 base and 2 bases respectively, with 12 bases between them. CDR3 nucleotide sequence: TGTGCCAGCAGCGTATCTTGGGGCGTCAACACCGGGGAGCTGTTTTTT. Protein: CASSVSWGVNTGELFF.

As for this clonotype: It may be a read error: a sequence one base away is much more abundant. In this CDR3 the conserved last residue, phenylalanine or tryptophan, is missing, so a read error is likely. J is TRBJ2-7 and V is TRBV20-1, with a tentative D call TRBD1 (6 bases). Germline loops: CDR1 DFQATT, CDR2 SNEGSKA (reference sequence). Trimming left V 0 bases short and J 4 bases short, with 16 bases between. The CDR3 extends over 15 amino acids. The chain's CDR3 is CSAREGALVSYEQYC. In DNA, the CDR3 is TGCAGTGCTAGAGAGGGGGCCCTGGTTTCGTACGAGCAGTACTGC.

This rearrangement joins TRBV4-1 to TRBJ1-4; 8 nucleotides line up with TRBD1. Germline-derived CDR1 and CDR2 are MGHRA and YSYEKL. Trimming at V came to 0 bases and at J to 5 bases, leaving 2 bases not matched to a gene. This CDR3 is 15 amino acids long. The CDR3 region has the DNA TGCGCCAGCAGCCAAGATGGACAGGGCAATGAAAAACTGTTTTTT. Translating gives CASSQDGQGNEKLFF.

The chain uses TRBV20-1 and TRBJ2-5; tentative D call: TRBD2 (6 bases). This CDR3 region has 12 residues. The V gene's germline CDR1 is DFQATT and CDR2 SNEGSKA (reference sequence). V dropped 6 bases and J dropped 5 bases, with 13 bases sitting between them. The CDR3 here is CSATGVLETQYF. DNA of the CDR3: TGCAGTGCCACGGGGGTTCTGGAGACCCAGTACTTC.